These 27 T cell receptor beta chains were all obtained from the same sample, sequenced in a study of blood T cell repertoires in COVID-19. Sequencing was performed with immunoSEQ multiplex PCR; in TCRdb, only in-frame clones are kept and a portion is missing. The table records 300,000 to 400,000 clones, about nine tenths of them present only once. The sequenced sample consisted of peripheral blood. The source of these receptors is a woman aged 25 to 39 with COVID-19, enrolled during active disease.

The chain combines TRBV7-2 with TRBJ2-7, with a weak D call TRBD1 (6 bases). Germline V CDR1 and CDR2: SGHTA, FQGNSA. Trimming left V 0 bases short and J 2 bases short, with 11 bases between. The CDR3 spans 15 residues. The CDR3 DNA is TGTGCCAGCAGCTTAGCTTGGGACACCACCTACGAGCAGTACTTC. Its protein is CASSLAWDTTYEQYF.

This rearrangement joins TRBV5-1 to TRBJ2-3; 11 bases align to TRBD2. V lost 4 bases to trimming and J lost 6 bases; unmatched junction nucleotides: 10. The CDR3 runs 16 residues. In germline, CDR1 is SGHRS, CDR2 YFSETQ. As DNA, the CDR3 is TGCGCCAGCAGCAGTGGTAGCGGGGGGGCGAGGGATACGCAGTATTTT. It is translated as CASSSGSGGARDTQYF. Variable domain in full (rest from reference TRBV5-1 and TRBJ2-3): KAGVTQTPRYLIKTRGQQVTLSCSPISGHRSVSWYQQTPGQGLQFLFEYFSETQRNKGNFPGRFSGRQFSNSRSEMNVSTLELGDSALYLCASSSGSGGARDTQYFGPGTRLTVL.

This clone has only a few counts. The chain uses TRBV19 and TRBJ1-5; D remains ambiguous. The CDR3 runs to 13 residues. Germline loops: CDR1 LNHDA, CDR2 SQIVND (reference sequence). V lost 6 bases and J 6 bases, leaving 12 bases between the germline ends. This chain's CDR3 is CASSLIHGQPQHF. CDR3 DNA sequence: TGTGCCAGTAGCCTTATACATGGTCAGCCCCAGCATTTT.

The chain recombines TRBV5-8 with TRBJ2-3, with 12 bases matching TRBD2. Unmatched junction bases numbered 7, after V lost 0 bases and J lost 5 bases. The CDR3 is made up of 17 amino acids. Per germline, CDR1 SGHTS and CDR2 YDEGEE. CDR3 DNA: TGTGCCAGCAGCTTGGCGCGGACTAGCGGGGAGAGAGATACGCAGTATTTT. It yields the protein CASSLARTSGERDTQYF.

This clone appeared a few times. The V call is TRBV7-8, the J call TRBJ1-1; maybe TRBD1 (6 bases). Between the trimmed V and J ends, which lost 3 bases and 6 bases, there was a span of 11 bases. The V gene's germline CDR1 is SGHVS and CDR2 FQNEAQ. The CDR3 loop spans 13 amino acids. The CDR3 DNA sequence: TGTGCCAGCAGCTTTTCCAGGGGACCTGAAGCTTTCTTT. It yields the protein CASSFSRGPEAFF.

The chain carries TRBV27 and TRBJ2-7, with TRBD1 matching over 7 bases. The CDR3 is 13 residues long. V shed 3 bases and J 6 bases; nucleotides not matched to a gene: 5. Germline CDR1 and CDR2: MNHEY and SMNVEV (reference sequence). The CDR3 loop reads CASSLSQGTEQYF. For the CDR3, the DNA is TGTGCCAGCAGTTTGTCACAGGGGACCGAGCAGTACTTC.

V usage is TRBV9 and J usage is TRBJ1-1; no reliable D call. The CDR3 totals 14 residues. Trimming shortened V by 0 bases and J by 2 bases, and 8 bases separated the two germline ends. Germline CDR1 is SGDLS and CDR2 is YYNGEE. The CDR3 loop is CASSVEPTNTEAFF. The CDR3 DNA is TGTGCCAGCAGCGTAGAGCCCACCAACACTGAAGCTTTCTTT.

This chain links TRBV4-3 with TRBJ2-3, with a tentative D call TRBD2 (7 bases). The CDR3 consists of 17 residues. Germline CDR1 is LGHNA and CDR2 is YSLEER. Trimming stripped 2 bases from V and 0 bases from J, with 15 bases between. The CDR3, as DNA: TGCGCCAGCAGCCAATTTGGCGGGGGCTCTAGCACAGATACGCAGTATTTT. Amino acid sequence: CASSQFGGGSSTDTQYF.

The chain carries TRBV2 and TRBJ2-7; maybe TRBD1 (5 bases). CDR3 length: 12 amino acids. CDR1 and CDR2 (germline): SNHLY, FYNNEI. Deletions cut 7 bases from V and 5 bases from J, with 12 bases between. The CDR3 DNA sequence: TGTGCCAGCAACCTTCAGGGCCACGAGCAGTACTTC. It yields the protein CASNLQGHEQYF.

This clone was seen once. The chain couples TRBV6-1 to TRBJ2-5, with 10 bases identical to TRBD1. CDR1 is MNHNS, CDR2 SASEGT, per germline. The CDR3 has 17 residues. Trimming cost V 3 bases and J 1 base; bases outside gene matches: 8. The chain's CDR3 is CASSDPGQGIFQETQYF. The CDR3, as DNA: TGTGCCAGCAGTGACCCGGGACAGGGGATTTTCCAAGAGACCCAGTACTTC.

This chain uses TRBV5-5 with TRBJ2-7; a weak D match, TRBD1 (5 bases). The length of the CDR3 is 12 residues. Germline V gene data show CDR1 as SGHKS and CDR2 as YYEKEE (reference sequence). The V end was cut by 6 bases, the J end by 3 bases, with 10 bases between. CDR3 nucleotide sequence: TGTGCCAGCAAAGGGGCCAGCTACGAGCAGTACGTC. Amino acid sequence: CASKGASYEQYV.

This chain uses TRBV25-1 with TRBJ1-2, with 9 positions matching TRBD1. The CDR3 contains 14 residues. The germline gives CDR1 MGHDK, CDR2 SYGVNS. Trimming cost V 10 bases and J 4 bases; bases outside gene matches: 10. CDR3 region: CATCRDRVVYGYTF. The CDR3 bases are TGTGCCACCTGCCGGGACAGGGTTGTCTATGGCTACACCTTC.

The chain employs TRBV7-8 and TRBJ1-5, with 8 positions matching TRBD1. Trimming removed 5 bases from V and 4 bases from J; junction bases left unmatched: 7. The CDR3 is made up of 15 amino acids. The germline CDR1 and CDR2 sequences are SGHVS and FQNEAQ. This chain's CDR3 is CASSIQGAKNQPQHF. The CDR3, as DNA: TGTGCCAGCAGCATCCAGGGGGCGAAGAATCAGCCCCAGCATTTT.

CDR3 nucleotide sequence: TGTGCCAGCAGCCAACGGGGGGCCCAGAACTACGAGCAGTACTTC. Amino acid sequence: CASSQRGAQNYEQYF. This rearrangement joins TRBV3-1 (or the pseudogene TRBV3-2) to TRBJ2-7; D is perhaps TRBD2 (7 bases). This CDR3 comprises 15 residues. V lost 2 bases to trimming and J lost 3 bases, with 14 bases between them. Germline values: CDR1 LGHDT, CDR2 YNNKEL (reference sequence).

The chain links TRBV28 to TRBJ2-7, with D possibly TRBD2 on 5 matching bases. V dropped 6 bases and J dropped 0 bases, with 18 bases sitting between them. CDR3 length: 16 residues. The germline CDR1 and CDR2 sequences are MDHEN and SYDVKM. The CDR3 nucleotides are TGTGCCAGCAGCGCGGGTGGCTGGGCCAACTCCTACGAGCAGTACTTC. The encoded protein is CASSAGGWANSYEQYF.

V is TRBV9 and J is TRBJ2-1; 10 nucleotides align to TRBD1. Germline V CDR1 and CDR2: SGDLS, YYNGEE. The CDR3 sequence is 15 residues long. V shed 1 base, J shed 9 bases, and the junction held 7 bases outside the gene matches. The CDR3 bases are TGTGCCAGCAGCGTAAGGGGACAGGGGATTGGTGAGCAGTTCTTC. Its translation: CASSVRGQGIGEQFF. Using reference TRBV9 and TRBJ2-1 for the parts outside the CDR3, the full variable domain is DSGVTQTPKHLITATGQRVTLRCSPRSGDLSVYWYQQSLDQGLQFLIQYYNGEERAKGNILERFSAQQFPDLHSELNLSSLELGDSALYFCASSVRGQGIGEQFFGPGTRLTVL.

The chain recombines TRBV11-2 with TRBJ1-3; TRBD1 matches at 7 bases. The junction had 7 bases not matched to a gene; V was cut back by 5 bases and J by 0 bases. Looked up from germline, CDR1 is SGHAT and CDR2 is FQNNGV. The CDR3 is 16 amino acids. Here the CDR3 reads CASSGSGGSSGNTIYF. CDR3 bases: TGTGCCAGCAGCGGATCAGGGGGGAGCTCTGGAAACACCATATATTTT.

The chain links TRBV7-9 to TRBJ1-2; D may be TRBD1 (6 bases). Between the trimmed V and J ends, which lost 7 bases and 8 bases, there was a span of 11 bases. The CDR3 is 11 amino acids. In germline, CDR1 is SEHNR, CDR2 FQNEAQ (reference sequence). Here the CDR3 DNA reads TGTGCCAGCACATTACAGGGAGGCTACACCTTC. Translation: CASTLQGGYTF. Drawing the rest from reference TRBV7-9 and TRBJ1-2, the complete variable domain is DTGVSQNPRHKITKRGQNVTFRCDPISEHNRLYWYRQTLGQGPEFLTYFQNEAQLEKSRLLSDRFSAERPKGSFSTLEIQRTEQGDSAMYLCASTLQGGYTFGSGTRLTVV.

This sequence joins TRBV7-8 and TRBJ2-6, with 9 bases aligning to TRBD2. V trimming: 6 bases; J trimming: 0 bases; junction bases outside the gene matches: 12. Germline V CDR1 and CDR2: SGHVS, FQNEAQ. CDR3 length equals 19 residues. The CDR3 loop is CASSQSGGTFLSGANVLTF. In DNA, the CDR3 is TGTGCCAGCAGTCAGAGCGGGGGGACCTTCCTCTCTGGGGCCAACGTCCTGACTTTC.

This CDR3 reads CASSFRQGSYNEQFF. Here the CDR3 DNA reads TGTGCCAGTAGTTTCCGACAGGGCTCCTACAATGAGCAGTTCTTC. The rearrangement links TRBV19 to TRBJ2-1; 7 bases align to TRBD1. In germline, CDR1 is LNHDA, CDR2 SQIVND (reference sequence). This CDR3 contains 15 residues. V trimming: 5 bases; J trimming: 0 bases; junction bases outside the gene matches: 4.

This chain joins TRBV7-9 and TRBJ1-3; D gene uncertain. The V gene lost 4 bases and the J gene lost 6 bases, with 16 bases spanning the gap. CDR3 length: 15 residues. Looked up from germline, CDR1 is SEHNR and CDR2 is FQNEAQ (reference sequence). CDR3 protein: CASSSGRQMENTIYF. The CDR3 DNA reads TGTGCCAGCAGCTCCGGAAGACAAATGGAAAACACCATATATTTT.

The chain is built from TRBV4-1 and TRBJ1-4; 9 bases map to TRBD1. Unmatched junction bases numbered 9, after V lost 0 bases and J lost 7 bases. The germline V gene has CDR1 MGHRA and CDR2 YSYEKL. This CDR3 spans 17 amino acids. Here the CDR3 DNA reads TGCGCCAGCAGCCAAGATCCTGGGACAGGGCTAAGTGAAAAACTGTTTTTT. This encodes CASSQDPGTGLSEKLFF.

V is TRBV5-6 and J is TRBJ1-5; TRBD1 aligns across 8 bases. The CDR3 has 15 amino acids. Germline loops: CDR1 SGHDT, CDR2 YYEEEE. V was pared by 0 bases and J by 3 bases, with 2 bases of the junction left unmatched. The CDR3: CASSLGQGNNQPQHF. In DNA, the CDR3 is TGTGCCAGCAGCTTGGGACAGGGGAACAATCAGCCCCAGCATTTT.

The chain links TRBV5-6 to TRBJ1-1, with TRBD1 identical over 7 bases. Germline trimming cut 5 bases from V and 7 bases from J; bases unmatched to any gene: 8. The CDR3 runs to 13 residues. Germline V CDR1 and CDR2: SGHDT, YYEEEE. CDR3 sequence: CASRFGTASEAFF. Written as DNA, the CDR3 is TGTGCCAGCAGGTTCGGGACAGCCAGTGAAGCTTTCTTT.

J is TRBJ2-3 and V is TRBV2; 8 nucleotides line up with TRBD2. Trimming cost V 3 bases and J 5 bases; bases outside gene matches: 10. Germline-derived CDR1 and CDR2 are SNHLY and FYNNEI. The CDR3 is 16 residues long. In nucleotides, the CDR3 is TGTGCCAGCAGTGATAGGACGGGGGGGCCCGGAGATACGCAGTATTTT. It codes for CASSDRTGGPGDTQYF.

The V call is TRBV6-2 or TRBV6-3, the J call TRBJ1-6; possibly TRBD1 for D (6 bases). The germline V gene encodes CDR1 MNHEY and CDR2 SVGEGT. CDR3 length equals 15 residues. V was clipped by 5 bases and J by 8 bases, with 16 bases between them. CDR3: CASSPRTGLYSPLHF. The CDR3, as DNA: TGTGCCAGCAGTCCACGAACAGGGTTATATTCACCCCTCCACTTT.

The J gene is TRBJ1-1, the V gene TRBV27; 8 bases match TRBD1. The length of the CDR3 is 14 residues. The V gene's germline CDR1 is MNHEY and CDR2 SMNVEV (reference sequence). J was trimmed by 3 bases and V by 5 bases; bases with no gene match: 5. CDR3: CASSETGGHTEAFF. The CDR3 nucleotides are TGTGCCAGCAGTGAAACAGGGGGGCACACTGAAGCTTTCTTT.